This is a list of T cell receptor beta chains from one sample in a study of blood T cells in healthy people across ages. TCRdb re-derived calls from the 5' RACE reads in MiXCR, one entry per CDR3 protein. In the table there are 1.5 million to 2 million distinct CDR3 sequences, approximately 30% of which are singletons. The sequenced sample consisted of blood. The receptors stem from a woman aged 30 to 39 in good health. CDR3s include the opening cysteine and the closing phenylalanine or tryptophan. Fields, in order: clone size, D gene, J gene, V gene, CDR3 protein, CDR3 DNA. D genes are given only for firm matches. Size values are once, few and many counts, or a class for expanded clones, and some rows have none.

>-|-|TRBJ1-5|TRBV3-1
CASSQEFKRRGRESGNQPQHF
TGTGCCAGCAGCCAAGAATTTAAAAGGAGGGGAAGGGAGAGTGGCAATCAGCCCCAGCATTTT
>few|-|TRBJ1-2|TRBV9
CASSGIPGYTF
TGTGCCAGCAGCGGAATTCCGGGCTACACCTTC
>few|-|TRBJ2-1|TRBV12-3/TRBV12-4
CASSLTREAEQFF
TGTGCCAGCAGTTTAACAAGAGAGGCTGAGCAGTTCTTC
>many|TRBD2|TRBJ2-1|TRBV29-1
CSVEGVRVAGYNEQFF
TGCAGCGTTGAAGGGGTAAGGGTAGCGGGTTACAATGAGCAGTTCTTC
>few|-|TRBJ2-3|TRBV7-3
CASSSQVSDTQYF
TGTGCCAGCAGCTCTCAAGTGTCGGATACGCAGTATTTT
>-|-|TRBJ2-3|TRBV12-3/TRBV12-4
CASSLSLARSTDTQYF
TGTGCCAGCAGTTTATCCTTAGCACGGAGCACAGATACGCAGTATTTT
>-|TRBD1|TRBJ1-2|TRBV12-5
CASGSPGTGVLGYGYTF
TGTGCTAGTGGCTCCCCCGGGACAGGGGTGTTAGGCTATGGCTACACCTTC
>-|-|TRBJ2-1|TRBV2
CASTWGLGGYEQFF
TGTGCCAGCACCTGGGGGCTAGGAGGGTATGAGCAGTTCTTC
>few|-|TRBJ1-4|TRBV9
CASSVREGTEKLFF
TGTGCCAGCAGCGTAAGGGAGGGAACTGAAAAACTGTTTTTT
>once|-|TRBJ2-5|TRBV20-1
CSASPPSGTSDQETQYF
TGCAGTGCGAGTCCCCCCTCGGGCACCTCAGATCAAGAGACCCAGTACTTC
>-|-|TRBJ2-7|TRBV5-4
CATAAGGSYEQYF
TGTGCGACCGCCGCCGGGGGCTCCTACGAGCAGTACTTC
>-|-|TRBJ2-5|TRBV5-1
CASRSTGETQYF
TGCGCCAGCAGATCGACGGGAGAGACCCAGTACTTC
>-|-|TRBJ2-1|TRBV20-1
CSARSYSLLPFF
TGCAGTGCTAGGTCATACAGCCTCCTACCGTTCTTC
>few|TRBD2|TRBJ2-5|TRBV20-1
CSARVAGEGKQYF
TGCAGTGCTAGAGTGGCGGGAGAGGGCAAGCAGTACTTC
>many|-|TRBJ2-7|TRBV12-3/TRBV12-4
CASSLSTSRYF
TGTGCCAGCAGTTTATCAACTAGTAGGTACTTC
>-|-|TRBJ2-1|TRBV5-1
CASSPTLANEQFF
TGCGCCAGCAGCCCGACCCTCGCCAATGAGCAGTTCTTC
>few|TRBD2|TRBJ2-1|TRBV6-1
CASSEPLRLAGEQFF
TGTGCCAGCAGTGAACCCCTTCGACTAGCAGGTGAGCAGTTCTTC
>few|TRBD2|TRBJ2-5|TRBV7-9
CASRAGGLTQYF
TGTGCCAGTCGAGCGGGGGGGTTGACCCAGTACTTC
>few|TRBD1|TRBJ1-4|TRBV27
CASSGGQINEKLFF
TGTGCCAGCAGTGGGGGACAGATTAATGAAAAACTGTTTTTT
>few|TRBD2|TRBJ2-1|TRBV20-1
CSARDPQRAGEYNEQFF
TGCAGTGCTAGAGACCCCCAGAGAGCGGGAGAATACAATGAGCAGTTCTTC
>many|-|TRBJ2-3|TRBV2
CASSAAGSTDTQYF
TGTGCCAGCAGTGCGGCGGGATCCACAGATACGCAGTATTTT